These 27 T cell receptor beta chains originate from one sample sequenced in a study of CD8+ T cells in alopecia areata. It was cDNA, reverse transcribed from extracted RNA, that served as the sequencing template. Produced via immunoSEQ multiplex PCR; TCRdb's table is partial and in-frame only. Here the sample spans around 110,000 clones, around 50% being singletons. The treatment here: oral pan-JAK inhibitor, 5-10 mg twice daily. The material sequenced was CD8+ T cells sorted from blood, taken at week 24, from a patient treated with tofacitinib. The origin of the receptors is a human donor with alopecia areata.

Only a few counts were recorded for this clone. Other DNA sequences of this sample code for an identical CDR3. The V call is TRBV5-6, the J call TRBJ1-5; no clear D. The CDR3 runs 14 residues. The germline CDR1 and CDR2 sequences are SGHDT and YYEEEE. V dropped 0 bases and J dropped 1 base, with 5 bases sitting between them. The DNA of the CDR3 is TGTGCCAGCAGCTTGGCGGACAGCAATCAGCCCCAGCATTTT. Translating gives CASSLADSNQPQHF.

This clone came up a few times. The chain links TRBV7-9 to TRBJ2-7; unclear D gene. Trimming took off 2 bases at V and 5 bases at J, with 10 bases between the two ends. CDR1 and CDR2 (germline): SEHNR, FQNEAQ (reference sequence). The CDR3 is 13 amino acids. CDR3 bases: TGTGCCAGCAGCTTATCGAACTGGGACGAGCAGTACTTC. Its protein product is CASSLSNWDEQYF.

The J gene is TRBJ1-1, the V gene TRBV29-1; 8 bases fit TRBD1. Unmatched junction bases numbered 7, after V lost 5 bases and J lost 8 bases. The CDR3 is 12 residues long. Germline CDR1 is SQVTM and CDR2 is ANQGSEA. Here the CDR3 reads CSVLTRGREAFF. CDR3 nucleotide sequence: TGCAGCGTTTTAACCAGGGGGCGGGAAGCTTTCTTT.

The genes are TRBV6-5 and TRBJ1-2, with no clear D. This CDR3 contains 15 residues. V lost 6 bases and J lost 0, with 14 bases in between. CDR1 is MNHEY and CDR2 is SVGAGI in the germline V gene. CDR3: CASSPRSEANYGYTF. The CDR3 coding sequence is TGTGCCAGCAGCCCCAGGAGCGAGGCTAACTATGGCTACACCTTC.

The chain uses TRBV4-3 and TRBJ2-3, with a weak D call TRBD2 (5 bases). CDR1 LGHNA and CDR2 YSLEER come from the germline V gene. The CDR3 is made up of 16 amino acids. V lost 0 bases and J 0 bases, leaving 10 bases between the germline ends. The CDR3 region has the DNA TGCGCCAGCAGCCAAGAGGCGGGTTATAGCACAGATACGCAGTATTTT. This encodes CASSQEAGYSTDTQYF.

The rearrangement joins TRBV4-1 to TRBJ2-6; weak D call: TRBD2 (5 bases). Trimming took 3 bases from V and 0 from J, leaving 12 bases between them. Germline CDR1 MGHRA, CDR2 YSYEKL. The CDR3 length is 17 residues. The CDR3 region is CASSQVAGSSGANVLTF. CDR3 sequence (DNA): TGCGCCAGCAGCCAGGTGGCGGGCTCCTCTGGGGCCAACGTCCTGACTTTC.

In this sample, this clone turned up a few times. The chain combines TRBV6-6 with TRBJ2-3; no firm D call. In germline, CDR1 is MNHNY, CDR2 SVGAGI (reference sequence). The CDR3 sequence is 13 residues long. V gave up 2 bases and J gave up 2 bases, with 5 bases separating them. CDR3 nucleotide sequence: TGTGCCAGCAGTTACAGGATCACAGATACGCAGTATTTT. Translated: CASSYRITDTQYF.

V usage is TRBV7-2 and J usage is TRBJ2-5; TRBD2 aligns across 10 bases. Trimming took 3 bases from V and 4 from J; bases not matched to a gene: 5. Per the germline V gene, CDR1 is SGHTA and CDR2 is FQGNSA. This CDR3 is 15 amino acids long. CDR3 in DNA: TGTGCCAGCAGCTTTTGGACTAGCGGAGTAGAGACCCAGTACTTC. Translated, it gives CASSFWTSGVETQYF. Variable domain in full (rest from reference TRBV7-2 and TRBJ2-5): GAGVSQSPSNKVTEKGKDVELRCDPISGHTALYWYRQSLGQGLEFLIYFQGNSAPDKSGLPSDRFSAERTGGSVSTLTIQRTQQEDSAVYLCASSFWTSGVETQYFGPGTRLLVL.

The chain joins TRBV2 to TRBJ2-1; the match to TRBD1 covers 9 bases. CDR3 length equals 14 residues. The V and J ends lost 6 bases and 7 bases, in that order; junction bases with no gene match: 7. CDR1 is SNHLY, CDR2 FYNNEI, per germline. The CDR3 DNA reads as TGTGCCAGCAGCGGGACAGGGAAGCTTAATGAGCAGTTCTTC. This codes for CASSGTGKLNEQFF.

This clone has just a few counts. This chain uses TRBV29-1 with TRBJ2-7; D is ambiguous. This CDR3 comprises 11 residues. Trimming left V 5 bases short and J 6 bases short, with 11 bases between. CDR1 is SQVTM, CDR2 ANQGSEA, per germline. The CDR3 coding sequence is TGCAGCGTTCTGTGGGTCTTCGAGCAGTACTTC. Protein: CSVLWVFEQYF.

The V and J genes are TRBV7-9 and TRBJ1-2; TRBD1 is a possible D gene (5 bases). V was trimmed by 1 base and J by 6 bases, leaving 18 bases between them. CDR1 is SEHNR and CDR2 is FQNEAQ in the germline V gene (reference sequence). This CDR3 comprises 16 residues. This CDR3 reads CASSLEARPGHHGYTF. CDR3 sequence (DNA): TGTGCCAGCAGCTTAGAGGCACGCCCGGGGCACCATGGCTACACCTTC.

This CDR3 reads CASSARDWSYEQYF. CDR3 bases: TGTGCCAGCAGCGCCCGGGACTGGTCCTACGAGCAGTACTTC. V gene TRBV5-6 combines with J gene TRBJ2-7; a weak D match, TRBD2 (6 bases). V was cut by 4 bases and J by 1 base, with 12 bases left in between. From germline, CDR1 is SGHDT and CDR2 YYEEEE. The CDR3 is 14 residues long.

The chain has TRBV15 and TRBJ2-3, with D possibly being TRBD2 (6 bases). The CDR3 sequence is 15 residues long. CDR1 LNHNV and CDR2 YYDKDF come from the germline V gene (reference sequence). Trimming left V 1 base short and J 2 bases short, with 10 bases between. This CDR3 reads CATSRGRGATDTQYF. CDR3 bases: TGTGCCACCAGCAGAGGCCGCGGGGCCACAGATACGCAGTATTTT.

This chain links TRBV27 with TRBJ2-7, with TRBD1 as a possible D gene (6 bases). Germline V gene sequence: CDR1 MNHEY, CDR2 SMNVEV (reference sequence). The length of the CDR3 is 14 residues. V lost 4 bases, J lost 4 bases, and 14 bases lay in between. For the CDR3, the DNA is TGTGCCAGCAGTTGGGGGCCCGACCCGTACGAGCAGTACTTC. This translates into CASSWGPDPYEQYF.

This clone was found a few times. V is TRBV15 and J is TRBJ1-2; D gene unclear. Trimming stripped 0 bases from V and 5 bases from J, with 13 bases between. Germline CDR1 and CDR2: LNHNV and YYDKDF (reference sequence). This CDR3 spans 15 amino acids. CDR3: CATSRDPGDPYGYTF. For the CDR3, the DNA is TGTGCCACCAGCAGAGACCCCGGGGATCCTTATGGCTACACCTTC.

This clone was counted a few times. This rearrangement joins TRBV30 to TRBJ1-2; 8 nucleotides agree with TRBD1. In germline, CDR1 is GTSNPN, CDR2 SVGIG (reference sequence). The CDR3 length is 15 residues. V lost 1 base and J lost 8; bases outside the gene matches: 12. The DNA of the CDR3 is TGTGCCTGGAGTGCAGACCCGGGACAGGCTCGGGGCTACACCTTC. It specifies CAWSADPGQARGYTF.

Comments on this clone: One junction end disagrees with the germline gene, perhaps due to a read error. J is TRBJ2-2 and V is TRBV13, with 7 positions matching TRBD1. The germline V gene has CDR1 PRHDT and CDR2 FYEKMQ (reference sequence). CDR3 size: 16 residues. The CDR3 region has the DNA TGTGCCAGCAGCCTATCCACAGGGGCGAACACCGGGGAGCTGCTTTTT. Translation: CASSLSTGANTGELLF.

The chain uses TRBV29-1 and TRBJ1-1; D gene uncertain. Germline V gives CDR1 SQVTM, CDR2 ANQGSEA. The CDR3 length is 13 residues. V was cut by 0 bases and J by 1 base, with 6 bases left in between. The CDR3 region is CSVEEGWNTEAFF. The CDR3, as DNA: TGCAGCGTTGAAGAGGGGTGGAACACTGAAGCTTTCTTT. Using reference TRBV29-1 and TRBJ1-1 for the parts outside the CDR3, the full variable domain is SAVISQKPSRDICQRGTSLTIQCQVDSQVTMMFWYRQQPGQSLTLIATANQGSEATYESGFVIDKFPISRPNLTFSTLTVSNMSPEDSSIYLCSVEEGWNTEAFFGQGTRLTVV.

The CDR3 DNA reads TGTGCCAGCAGCTTTCCTACAGGGAGCTACGAGCAGTACTTC. The encoded protein is CASSFPTGSYEQYF. The rearrangement joins TRBV5-6 to TRBJ2-7, with a possible D match to TRBD1 (6 bases). The germline V and J ends were trimmed by 2 bases and 3 bases, with 12 bases remaining between them. Germline CDR1 and CDR2: SGHDT and YYEEEE. CDR3 length equals 14 residues.

The J gene is TRBJ2-5, the V gene TRBV9; TRBD1 or TRBD2 may be the D gene (6 bases each). V lost 0 bases and J lost 5, with 11 bases in between. The germline V gene has CDR1 SGDLS and CDR2 YYNGEE. The CDR3 totals 14 residues. CDR3 nucleotides: TGTGCCAGCAGCGTAGTCGGGGGCAGGGAGACCCAGTACTTC. This encodes CASSVVGGRETQYF.

The CDR3 reads CASSLSGTPGEKLFF. The CDR3 coding sequence is TGTGCCAGCAGCTTATCCGGGACCCCAGGTGAAAAACTGTTTTTT. The chain couples TRBV13 to TRBJ1-4; maybe TRBD1 (5 bases). The CDR3 is 15 residues long. V lost 2 bases and J lost 7, with 14 bases in between. Germline CDR1 is PRHDT and CDR2 is FYEKMQ (reference sequence).

This clone was detected a few times. The chain carries TRBV7-9 and TRBJ1-2; a possible D gene is TRBD1 (5 bases). V shed 1 base and J shed 3 bases, with 12 bases lying between them. The CDR3 is 15 amino acids. Germline loops: CDR1 SEHNR, CDR2 FQNEAQ (reference sequence). The CDR3 DNA reads as TGTGCCAGCAGCTTAGGCCCAGGGTCGGACTATGGCTACACCTTC. Translation gives CASSLGPGSDYGYTF.

In its sample, this clone was seen a few times. The CDR3 loop is CASTFSAGELFF. CDR3 DNA sequence: TGTGCCAGCACCTTTAGCGCCGGGGAGCTGTTTTTT. This chain joins TRBV13 and TRBJ2-2, with a weak D call TRBD2 (5 bases). Trimming took 7 bases from V and 6 from J, leaving 9 bases between them. The CDR3 is 12 residues long. In germline, CDR1 is PRHDT, CDR2 FYEKMQ (reference sequence).

This chain uses TRBV7-9 with TRBJ1-1; D possibly corresponds to TRBD1 (5 bases). The CDR3 is 13 amino acids. CDR1 and CDR2 (germline): SEHNR, FQNEAQ (reference sequence). Between the trimmed V and J ends, which lost 2 bases and 7 bases, there was a span of 11 bases. The CDR3 DNA is TGTGCCAGCAGCTTACCAGGGTTGGGTGAAGCTTTCTTT. As protein: CASSLPGLGEAFF.

The gene calls are TRBV25-1 and TRBJ2-2, with 10 bases that match TRBD1. The CDR3 sequence is 15 residues long. The germline V gene has CDR1 MGHDK and CDR2 SYGVNS. The V and J ends lost 3 bases and 6 bases, in that order; junction bases with no gene match: 4. CDR3 bases: TGTGCCAGCAGTGAGGGACAGGGGCGCCCCGGGGAGCTGTTTTTT. This translates into CASSEGQGRPGELFF.

V gene TRBV30 combines with J gene TRBJ1-2; D remains ambiguous. CDR3 size: 12 residues. Germline assignment: CDR1 GTSNPN and CDR2 SVGIG (reference sequence). V lost 0 bases and J lost 6, with 8 bases in between. As DNA, the CDR3 is TGTGCCTGGAGTGTATTAGGGAATGGCTACACCTTC. This encodes CAWSVLGNGYTF.

This clone has a handful of counts. The identical CDR3 is also encoded by other nucleotide sequences in the sample. The chain employs TRBV6-4 and TRBJ2-3; 7 nucleotides align to TRBD2. The CDR3 length is 15 residues. V trimming: 0 bases; J trimming: 1 base; junction bases outside the gene matches: 1. The germline CDR1 and CDR2 sequences are MRHNA and SNTAGT. Here the CDR3 reads CASSDSRGGTDTQYF. The CDR3 DNA is TGTGCCAGCAGTGACTCACGGGGGGGCACAGATACGCAGTATTTT.